These T cell receptor beta chains were read from a single sample in a study of tumor-infiltrating lymphocytes in primary liver carcinoma. One entry per CDR3 protein, called by TCRdb with MiXCR from the multiplex PCR reads. The sample lists nearly 200,000 distinct CDR3 sequences, roughly 61% occurring once. The specimen was peripheral blood. These receptors originate from a woman in her fifties or sixties with primary liver carcinoma and hepatitis B virus infection. CDR3s include the opening cysteine and the closing phenylalanine or tryptophan. Each record gives: V gene, clone size, D gene, J gene, CDR3 length, CDR3 protein, CDR3 DNA. D genes are given only for firm matches. Only part of the rows carry a size: once, few, many, or a class if the clone is expanded.

v_call: TRBV28
clone_size: -
d_call: TRBD1
j_call: TRBJ2-7
cdr3_length: 17
cdr3_aa: CTSRRNRDRGPPYEQYF
cdr3_nt: TGTACCAGCAGGCGTAACCGCGACAGGGGCCCCCCCTACGAGCAGTACTTC

v_call: TRBV11-2
clone_size: once
d_call: -
j_call: TRBJ2-7
cdr3_length: 14
cdr3_aa: CASSSDGRSYDQYF
cdr3_nt: TGTGCCAGCAGCTCTGACGGACGGTCCTACGATCAGTACTTC

v_call: TRBV4-2
clone_size: many
d_call: TRBD1
j_call: TRBJ1-4
cdr3_length: 16
cdr3_aa: CASSADVGTGGEKLFF
cdr3_nt: TGTGCCAGCAGCGCCGATGTGGGGACAGGGGGTGAAAAACTGTTTTTT

v_call: TRBV6-6
clone_size: many
d_call: -
j_call: TRBJ1-3
cdr3_length: 14
cdr3_aa: CASSYSTGGNTIYF
cdr3_nt: TGTGCCAGCAGTTACTCCACGGGTGGAAACACCATATATTTT

v_call: TRBV11-2
clone_size: -
d_call: -
j_call: TRBJ2-1
cdr3_length: 19
cdr3_aa: CAGRPGSAVPTSSHNEQFF
cdr3_nt: TGTGCCGGCAGACCCGGATCAGCGGTTCCTACCAGCTCCCACAATGAGCAGTTCTTC

v_call: TRBV11-2
clone_size: -
d_call: -
j_call: TRBJ2-7
cdr3_length: 16
cdr3_aa: CASSLVLSWYSYEQYF
cdr3_nt: TGTGCCAGCAGCTTAGTTCTTAGTTGGTACTCCTACGAGCAGTACTTC

v_call: TRBV11-2
clone_size: -
d_call: -
j_call: TRBJ1-2
cdr3_length: 13
cdr3_aa: CASSLRDNYGYTF
cdr3_nt: TGCGCCAGCAGCCTAAGGGATAACTATGGCTACACCTTC

v_call: TRBV2
clone_size: -
d_call: -
j_call: TRBJ2-5
cdr3_length: 14
cdr3_aa: CASGWGVPQETQYF
cdr3_nt: TGTGCCAGCGGCTGGGGAGTCCCCCAAGAGACCCAGTACTTC

v_call: TRBV6-1
clone_size: many
d_call: -
j_call: TRBJ2-2
cdr3_length: 16
cdr3_aa: CASSEQGRVSIGELFF
cdr3_nt: TGTGCCAGCAGTGAACAGGGTCGGGTATCCATCGGGGAGCTGTTTTTT

v_call: TRBV6-5
clone_size: few
d_call: -
j_call: TRBJ2-3
cdr3_length: 16
cdr3_aa: CASSYRAEVSTDTQYF
cdr3_nt: TGTGCCAGCAGTTACCGGGCGGAGGTCAGCACAGATACGCAGTATTTT

v_call: TRBV28
clone_size: -
d_call: TRBD2
j_call: TRBJ2-7
cdr3_length: 15
cdr3_aa: CASSPGLAVPREQYF
cdr3_nt: TGTGCCAGCAGCCCCGGACTAGCGGTTCCGCGCGAGCAGTACTTC

v_call: TRBV6-1
clone_size: many
d_call: -
j_call: TRBJ1-2
cdr3_length: 15
cdr3_aa: CASQTGVTARGGYTF
cdr3_nt: TGTGCCAGCCAAACAGGTGTGACCGCGAGGGGTGGCTACACCTTC

v_call: TRBV11-2
clone_size: medium-sized
d_call: -
j_call: TRBJ1-1
cdr3_length: 14
cdr3_aa: CASRVGPWNTEAFF
cdr3_nt: TGTGCCAGCAGAGTTGGACCGTGGAACACTGAAGCTTTCTTT

v_call: TRBV29-1
clone_size: many
d_call: -
j_call: TRBJ2-7
cdr3_length: 14
cdr3_aa: CSVGGGQGTYEQYF
cdr3_nt: TGCAGCGTCGGAGGGGGGCAGGGGACCTACGAGCAGTACTTC

v_call: TRBV10-1
clone_size: few
d_call: -
j_call: TRBJ2-1
cdr3_length: 15
cdr3_aa: CASSSGTETYNEQFF
cdr3_nt: TGCGCCAGCAGCTCCGGGACCGAAACCTACAATGAGCAGTTCTTC

v_call: TRBV6-1
clone_size: -
d_call: -
j_call: TRBJ2-1
cdr3_length: 13
cdr3_aa: CATSVLLGSEQSF
cdr3_nt: TGTGCCACCAGTGTTCTGCTAGGGAGTGAGCAGTCCTTC

v_call: TRBV10-1
clone_size: -
d_call: -
j_call: TRBJ1-5
cdr3_length: 13
cdr3_aa: CASSQDSDRPQHF
cdr3_nt: TGCGCCAGCAGTCAGGATAGCGATCGGCCTCAGCATTTT

v_call: TRBV4-1
clone_size: -
d_call: TRBD2
j_call: TRBJ2-3
cdr3_length: 18
cdr3_aa: CTSSQEEGGLAGSYTQYF
cdr3_nt: TGCACCAGCAGCCAAGAGGAGGGTGGACTAGCGGGTTCATATACGCAGTATTTT

v_call: TRBV29-1
clone_size: -
d_call: -
j_call: TRBJ2-7
cdr3_length: 12
cdr3_aa: CSVAVVGYKQYF
cdr3_nt: TGCAGCGTTGCTGTGGTAGGGTACAAGCAGTACTTC

v_call: TRBV29-1
clone_size: -
d_call: -
j_call: TRBJ1-5
cdr3_length: 13
cdr3_aa: CSVTETGNQLQHF
cdr3_nt: TGCAGCGTTACAGAGACAGGAAATCAGCTCCAGCATTTT

v_call: TRBV21-1
clone_size: -
d_call: -
j_call: TRBJ1-2
cdr3_length: 16
cdr3_aa: CASSKEGRDKIYGNTF
cdr3_nt: TGTGCCAGCAGCAAAGAGGGCAGGGATAAAATCTATGGCAACACCTTC

v_call: TRBV11-2
clone_size: few
d_call: -
j_call: TRBJ1-3
cdr3_length: 14
cdr3_aa: CASSLGKGEDTIYF
cdr3_nt: TGTGCCAGCAGCTTGGGAAAGGGGGAGGACACCATATATTTT

v_call: TRBV5-1
clone_size: many
d_call: -
j_call: TRBJ2-4
cdr3_length: 16
cdr3_aa: CASSYDPNLAKNIQYF
cdr3_nt: TGCGCCAGCAGTTATGACCCCAACCTAGCCAAAAACATTCAGTACTTC

v_call: TRBV11-2
clone_size: -
d_call: -
j_call: TRBJ2-3
cdr3_length: 16
cdr3_aa: CASSLGRLHGSDTQYF
cdr3_nt: TGTGCCAGCAGCTTAGGTCGATTACATGGATCAGATACTCAGTATTTT

v_call: TRBV6-6
clone_size: -
d_call: TRBD2
j_call: TRBJ2-1
cdr3_length: 15
cdr3_aa: CASLRESSFYTEQFF
cdr3_nt: TGTGCCAGCTTGCGGGAGTCGAGCTTCTACACTGAGCAGTTCTTC

v_call: TRBV29-1
clone_size: -
d_call: -
j_call: TRBJ2-6
cdr3_length: 15
cdr3_aa: CSVGRGDSGVNVLTF
cdr3_nt: TGCAGCGTCGGACGTGGGGATTCTGGGGTCAACGTCCTGACTTTC

v_call: TRBV6-1
clone_size: many
d_call: TRBD2
j_call: TRBJ2-3
cdr3_length: 15
cdr3_aa: CASSTGTSITDTQYF
cdr3_nt: TGTGCCAGCAGCACCGGGACTAGTATCACAGATACGCAGTATTTT

v_call: TRBV11-3
clone_size: -
d_call: TRBD2
j_call: TRBJ2-7
cdr3_length: 23
cdr3_aa: CANSLVPNLAASGSLSSYNEQYF
cdr3_nt: TGTGCCAACAGCTTAGTCCCCAACCTTGCGGCTAGCGGGAGTTTGAGCTCCTACAATGAGCAGTACTTC

v_call: TRBV12-3/TRBV12-4
clone_size: -
d_call: TRBD1
j_call: TRBJ1-1
cdr3_length: 17
cdr3_aa: CASRPDRTGTGTTEAFF
cdr3_nt: TGTGCCAGCAGGCCCGACCGGACAGGGACCGGGACCACTGAAGCTTTCTTT

v_call: TRBV24-1
clone_size: few
d_call: -
j_call: TRBJ2-1
cdr3_length: 16
cdr3_aa: CATSDLTRNGYNEQFF
cdr3_nt: TGTGCCACCAGTGATCTAACTAGAAATGGCTACAATGAGCAGTTCTTC

v_call: TRBV29-1
clone_size: -
d_call: -
j_call: TRBJ1-5
cdr3_length: 14
cdr3_aa: CSVDGRVGEQPQHF
cdr3_nt: TGCAGCGTGGACGGGAGGGTGGGTGAACAGCCCCAGCATTTT

v_call: TRBV11-2
clone_size: -
d_call: TRBD2
j_call: TRBJ2-1
cdr3_length: 17
cdr3_aa: CASNPRLAGVSYNEQFF
cdr3_nt: TGTGCCAGCAACCCCCGACTAGCGGGAGTTAGTTACAATGAGCAGTTCTTC

v_call: TRBV5-4
clone_size: once
d_call: TRBD2
j_call: TRBJ2-6
cdr3_length: 17
cdr3_aa: CASCRLAGVAGANVLTF
cdr3_nt: TGTGCCAGCTGCCGACTAGCGGGAGTAGCTGGGGCCAACGTCCTGACTTTC

v_call: TRBV6-1
clone_size: many
d_call: -
j_call: TRBJ1-6
cdr3_length: 16
cdr3_aa: CASSEGATSYNSPLHF
cdr3_nt: TGTGCCAGCAGTGAAGGGGCAACCTCCTATAATTCACCCCTCCACTTT